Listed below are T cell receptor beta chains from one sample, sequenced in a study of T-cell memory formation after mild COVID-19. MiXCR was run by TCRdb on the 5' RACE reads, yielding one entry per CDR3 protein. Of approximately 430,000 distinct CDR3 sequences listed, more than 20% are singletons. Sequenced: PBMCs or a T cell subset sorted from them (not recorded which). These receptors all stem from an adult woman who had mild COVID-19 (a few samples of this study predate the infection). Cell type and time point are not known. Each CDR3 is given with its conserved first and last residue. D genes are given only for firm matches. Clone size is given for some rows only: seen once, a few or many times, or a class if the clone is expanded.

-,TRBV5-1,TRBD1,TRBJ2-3,CASSPGQTSTDTQYF,TGCGCCAGCAGCCCGGGACAGACTAGCACAGATACGCAGTATTTT
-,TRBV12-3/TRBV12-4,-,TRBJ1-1,CASSLAGTLNTEAFF,TGTGCCAGCAGTTTAGCAGGGACCCTGAACACTGAAGCTTTCTTT
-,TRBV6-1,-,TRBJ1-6,CASSEVGVMNSPLHF,TGTGCCAGCAGTGAAGTCGGTGTTATGAATTCACCCCTCCACTTT
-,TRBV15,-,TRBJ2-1,CATSRSYEYYNEQFF,TGTGCCACCAGCAGATCATATGAGTACTACAATGAGCAGTTCTTC
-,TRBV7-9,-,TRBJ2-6,CASSLAYLDSGANVLTF,TGTGCCAGCAGCTTAGCGTATTTGGATTCTGGGGCCAACGTCCTGACTTTC
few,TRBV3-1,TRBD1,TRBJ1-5,CASSQRGQSNQPQHF,TGTGCCAGCAGCCAAAGGGGACAGAGCAATCAGCCCCAGCATTTT
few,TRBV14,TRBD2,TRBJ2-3,CASSLNSGRSDTQYF,TGTGCCAGCAGCCTAAACAGCGGGAGGTCGGATACGCAGTATTTT
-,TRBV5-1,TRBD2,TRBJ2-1,CASSLGGSGTHNEQFF,TGCGCCAGCAGCTTGGGAGGCAGCGGGACCCACAATGAGCAGTTCTTC
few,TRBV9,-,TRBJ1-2,CASAVGGGNYGYTF,TGTGCCAGCGCCGTCGGGGGAGGAAACTATGGCTACACCTTC
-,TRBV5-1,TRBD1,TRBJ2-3,CASSQLTGGGNTDTQYF,TGCGCCAGCAGCCAATTAACAGGGGGAGGCAACACAGATACGCAGTATTTT
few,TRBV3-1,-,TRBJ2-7,CASSQLGTAFYEQYF,TGTGCCAGCAGCCAGCTTGGGACGGCTTTCTACGAGCAGTACTTC
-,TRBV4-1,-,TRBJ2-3,CASSLRWTGPAGTDTQYF,TGCGCCAGCAGCCTCCGATGGACGGGTCCTGCCGGCACAGATACGCAGTATTTT
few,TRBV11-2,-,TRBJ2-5,CASSFGETETQYF,TGTGCCAGCAGCTTCGGGGAGACAGAGACCCAGTACTTC
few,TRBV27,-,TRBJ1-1,CASSSSIRRGDTEAFF,TGTGCCAGCAGTTCAAGTATTCGGAGGGGGGACACTGAAGCTTTCTTT
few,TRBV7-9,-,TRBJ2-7,CASSGRSYEQYF,TGTGCCAGCAGCGGGAGGTCCTACGAGCAGTACTTC
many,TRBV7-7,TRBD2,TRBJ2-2,CASLPGLAAANTGELFF,TGTGCTAGCCTTCCGGGACTAGCGGCTGCGAACACCGGGGAGCTGTTTTTT
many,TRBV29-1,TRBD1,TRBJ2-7,CSVRTGAPYEQYF,TGCAGCGTGAGGACAGGGGCGCCCTACGAGCAGTACTTC
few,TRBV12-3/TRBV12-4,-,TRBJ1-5,CASGDGRNQPQHF,TGTGCCAGCGGGGACGGTCGAAATCAGCCCCAGCATTTT
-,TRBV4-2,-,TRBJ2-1,CASSQDRNNNEQFF,TGTGCCAGCAGCCAAGATCGGAACAACAATGAGCAGTTCTTC
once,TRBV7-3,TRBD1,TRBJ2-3,CASSLFGTAQNTQYF,TGTGCCAGCAGCTTATTTGGGACAGCGCAAAACACGCAGTATTTT
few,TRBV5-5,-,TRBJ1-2,CASSSAVTARGYTF,TGTGCCAGCAGCTCGGCTGTGACAGCGCGGGGCTACACCTTC
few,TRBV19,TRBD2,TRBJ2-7,CASSPGGYSYEQYF,TGTGCCAGTAGTCCCGGGGGGTACTCCTACGAGCAGTACTTC
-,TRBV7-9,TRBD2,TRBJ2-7,CACRLSGGDEQYF,TGTGCCTGCCGCCTAAGCGGGGGGGACGAGCAGTACTTC
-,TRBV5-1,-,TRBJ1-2,CASSFEAANYGYTF,TGCGCCAGCAGCTTTGAAGCTGCTAACTATGGCTACACCTTC
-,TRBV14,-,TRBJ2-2,CASSQERRFVGGTGELFF,TGTGCCAGCAGCCAAGAAAGGCGCTTTGTAGGTGGCACCGGGGAGCTGTTTTTT
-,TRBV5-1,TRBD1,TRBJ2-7,CASSRGGTGSSYEQYF,TGCGCCAGCAGCCGAGGCGGGACAGGGAGCTCCTACGAGCAGTACTTC
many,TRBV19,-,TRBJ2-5,CASSGNSQETQYF,TGTGCCAGTAGTGGTAACAGTCAAGAGACCCAGTACTTC
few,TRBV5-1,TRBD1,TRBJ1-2,CASSGGTGGRKF,TGCGCCAGCAGCGGGGGGACAGGGGGCCGCAAGTTC
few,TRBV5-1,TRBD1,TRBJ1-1,CASSPRGDLEQGDPEAFF,TGCGCCAGCAGCCCGCGTGGAGATCTTGAACAGGGGGACCCTGAAGCTTTCTTT
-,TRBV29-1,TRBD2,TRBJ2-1,CSVRAGVTNEQFF,TGCAGCGTTCGTGCGGGGGTTACGAATGAGCAGTTCTTC
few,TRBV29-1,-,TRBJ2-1,CSAAHKEQFF,TGCAGCGCCGCTCACAAGGAGCAGTTCTTC
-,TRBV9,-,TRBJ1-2,CASSPQVRSNYGYTF,TGTGCCAGCAGCCCCCAAGTTCGCAGCAACTATGGCTACACCTTC
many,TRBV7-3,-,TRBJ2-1,CASSIGGSRNEQFF,TGTGCCAGCAGCATAGGGGGGTCGAGGAATGAGCAGTTCTTC
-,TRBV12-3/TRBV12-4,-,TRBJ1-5,CASSFGPTGNQPQHF,TGTGCCAGCAGTTTTGGTCCCACAGGCAATCAGCCCCAGCATTTT
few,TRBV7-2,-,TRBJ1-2,CASSSTRGTISHYTF,TGTGCCAGCAGCTCGACCCGCGGGACTATTTCTCACTACACCTTC
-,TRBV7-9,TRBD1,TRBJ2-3,CASSSPPWTGGAGTQYF,TGTGCCAGCAGCTCGCCCCCTTGGACAGGGGGTGCGGGTACGCAGTATTTT
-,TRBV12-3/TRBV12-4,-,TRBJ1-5,CASSFSDSNQPQHF,TGTGCCAGCAGTTTTTCGGATAGCAATCAGCCCCAGCATTTT
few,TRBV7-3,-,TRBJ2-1,CASSPELGGSYNEQFF,TGTGCCAGCAGCCCAGAGTTGGGCGGGTCCTACAATGAGCAGTTCTTC
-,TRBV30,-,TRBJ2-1,CAWSGEGARYEQFF,TGTGCCTGGAGTGGTGAGGGAGCGAGGTATGAGCAGTTCTTC
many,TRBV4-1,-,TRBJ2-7,CASSQDEQSYEQYF,TGCGCCAGCAGCCAAGATGAACAGAGCTACGAGCAGTACTTC
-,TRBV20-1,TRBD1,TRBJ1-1,CSARESGTGVFPNTEAFF,TGCAGTGCTAGAGAATCCGGGACAGGGGTTTTTCCGAACACTGAAGCTTTCTTT
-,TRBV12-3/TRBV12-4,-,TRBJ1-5,CASSLGGVRQPQHF,TGTGCCAGCAGTTTAGGAGGGGTCAGGCAGCCCCAGCATTTT
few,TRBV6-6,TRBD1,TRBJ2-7,CASSYPQGARYEQYF,TGTGCCAGCAGTTACCCTCAGGGGGCCCGCTACGAGCAGTACTTC
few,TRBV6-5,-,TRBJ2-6,CASNQTWISGANVLTF,TGTGCCAGCAATCAGACGTGGATTTCTGGGGCCAACGTCCTGACTTTC
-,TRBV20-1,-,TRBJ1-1,CSAEGQSIGGTEAFF,TGCAGTGCCGAAGGACAGAGTATCGGTGGCACTGAAGCTTTCTTT
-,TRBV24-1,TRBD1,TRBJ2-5,CATSALGQGEETQYF,TGTGCCACCAGTGCCCTGGGACAGGGCGAAGAGACCCAGTACTTC